One sample yielded the 15 T cell receptor beta chains listed below, sequenced in a study of cytomegalovirus exposure and HLA in healthy donors. Use of 60 Vbeta and 13 Jbeta primers characterized the PCR. TCRdb's table, derived via immunoSEQ multiplex PCR, lists solely in-frame clones and lacks some. The sample yields 150,000 to 180,000 clones, around 70% seen once. Sequenced input: PBMCs. All receptors derive from a man aged 25 to 45 in good health and CMV-seronegative.

CDR3 nucleotides: TGCGCCAGCAGCTTGAGTGCTGCGGGGACGGACACTGAAGCTTTCTTT. Amino acids: CASSLSAAGTDTEAFF. The V and J genes are TRBV5-1 and TRBJ1-1, with D possibly TRBD1 on 5 matching bases. The V gene lost 1 base and the J gene lost 3 bases, with 16 bases spanning the gap. CDR3 length: 16 residues. Germline V gene sequence: CDR1 SGHRS, CDR2 YFSETQ.

V is TRBV6-1 and J is TRBJ1-1; 7 bases fit TRBD1. The V and J ends lost 6 bases and 0 bases, in that order; junction bases with no gene match: 4. CDR1 is MNHNS, CDR2 SASEGT, per germline. This CDR3 comprises 14 residues. The CDR3, as DNA: TGTGCCAGCAGGAAGACAGGGATGAACACTGAAGCTTTCTTT. This encodes CASRKTGMNTEAFF.

With regard to this clone: One junction end disagrees with the germline gene, perhaps due to a read error. The rearrangement joins TRBV6-5 to TRBJ1-2; 9 bases map to TRBD1. The length of the CDR3 is 15 residues. Germline V gene lookup returns CDR1 MNHEY and CDR2 SVGAGI. CDR3 bases: TGTGCCAGCAGTTACTCGGACAGGGGCCACTATGGCTACCCCTTC. It codes for CASSYSDRGHYGYPF.

This chain connects TRBV19 to TRBJ1-5; TRBD1 matches at 10 bases. The CDR3 loop spans 15 amino acids. V lost 5 bases and J lost 5; bases outside the gene matches: 6. Per germline, CDR1 LNHDA and CDR2 SQIVND (reference sequence). The CDR3, as DNA: TGTGCCAGTAGTGTCTGGGACAGGGGCGATCAGCCCCAGCATTTT. It specifies CASSVWDRGDQPQHF.

The J gene is TRBJ2-3, the V gene TRBV5-5, with D tentatively TRBD1 (5 bases). The CDR3 has 14 amino acids. CDR1 and CDR2 from the germline V gene are SGHKS and YYEKEE (reference sequence). V was shortened by 4 bases and J by 1 base, with 10 bases between the two germline ends. CDR3 protein: CASSLDRGTDTQYF. The CDR3 DNA is TGTGCCAGCAGCCTAGACAGAGGCACAGATACGCAGTATTTT.

The gene calls are TRBV6-1 and TRBJ1-2; the match to TRBD1 covers 10 bases. The CDR3 contains 14 residues. V was clipped by 6 bases and J by 5 bases; unmatched bases: 6. CDR1 is MNHNS and CDR2 is SASEGT in the germline V gene. DNA for the CDR3: TGTGCCAGCAGCCGCTCGGGACAGGGGTATGGCTACACCTTC. Protein product: CASSRSGQGYGYTF.

This CDR3 reads CASSQGGRQLYEQYF. The CDR3, as DNA: TGTGCCAGCAGCCAAGGGGGGCGACAACTCTACGAGCAGTACTTC. V and J are TRBV4-2 and TRBJ2-5; perhaps TRBD1 as D (6 bases). The last part of the DNA fits TRBJ2-7 better; the J call may be wrong. CDR3 length: 15 amino acids. Germline-derived CDR1 and CDR2 are LGHNA and YNFKEQ.

This clone was seen just once. This chain joins TRBV4-3 and TRBJ2-5; 8 bases map to TRBD2. Germline V gives CDR1 LGHNA, CDR2 YSLEER. Losses at the gene ends were 0 bases for V and 4 bases for J; bases not matched to a gene: 10. The CDR3 runs 17 residues. In DNA, the CDR3 is TGCGCCAGCAGCCAAGATAGATCCGGGACTAGTCTAGAGACCCAGTACTTC. The encoded protein is CASSQDRSGTSLETQYF.

The chain joins TRBV7-3 to TRBJ2-3, with 10 positions matching TRBD2. CDR1 is SGHTA, CDR2 FQGTGA, per germline. Trimming at V came to 5 bases and at J to 4 bases, leaving 3 bases not matched to a gene. The CDR3 totals 14 residues. In DNA, the CDR3 is TGTGCCAGCAGCGCACTAGCGGGGTCAGATACGCAGTATTTT. This sequence encodes CASSALAGSDTQYF.

The V call is TRBV7-2, the J call TRBJ2-1; 11 bases map to TRBD2. Germline V gene lookup returns CDR1 SGHTA and CDR2 FQGNSA. V dropped 3 bases and J dropped 4; count of bases not matched to a gene: 2. This CDR3 is built from 15 residues. For the CDR3, the DNA is TGTGCCAGCAGCTTTAGCGGGGGGGTTTACAATGAGCAGTTCTTC. It encodes CASSFSGGVYNEQFF.

The gene calls are TRBV5-6 and TRBJ2-7; D might be TRBD2 (6 bases). V dropped 1 base and J dropped 5 bases, with 10 bases sitting between them. Germline V gives CDR1 SGHDT, CDR2 YYEEEE. CDR3 length: 13 residues. The CDR3, as DNA: TGTGCCAGCAGCTTGTCGGCGGGGAACGAGCAGTACTTC. Translating it yields CASSLSAGNEQYF.

In nucleotides, the CDR3 is TGTGCCAGCAGCCCCCCCGGGGGTCTGGTCACTGAAGCTTTCTTT. Amino acids: CASSPPGGLVTEAFF. The chain has TRBV7-9 and TRBJ1-1; D might be TRBD1 (5 bases). Trimming cost V 5 bases and J 4 bases, with 17 bases left between them. From germline, CDR1 is SEHNR and CDR2 FQNEAQ (reference sequence). This CDR3 has 15 residues.

J is TRBJ1-1 and V is TRBV7-8; 9 nucleotides align to TRBD1. The J segment lost 1 base and the V segment lost 4 bases, leaving 10 bases of the junction unmatched. The germline CDR1 and CDR2 sequences are SGHVS and FQNEAQ. CDR3 size: 17 residues. Written as DNA, the CDR3 is TGTGCCAGCAGCTACAGGGGACAGGGCGCGACGAACACTGAAGCTTTCTTT. Translating it yields CASSYRGQGATNTEAFF.

This clone has a handful of counts. The chain combines TRBV7-2 with TRBJ1-3; D is undetermined. The V end lost 1 base, the J end lost 8 bases, and 12 bases lay between the germline ends. CDR1 SGHTA and CDR2 FQGNSA come from the germline V gene. The length of the CDR3 is 14 residues. This chain's CDR3 is CASSLDGVSDTIYF. Written as DNA, the CDR3 is TGTGCCAGCAGCTTAGATGGTGTCAGTGACACCATATATTTT.

This clone was recorded a few times. The rearrangement uses TRBV6-1 and TRBJ1-1, with D possibly TRBD1 on 5 matching bases. V dropped 7 bases and J dropped 3 bases, with 15 bases sitting between them. The CDR3 totals 14 residues. Germline values: CDR1 MNHNS, CDR2 SASEGT. CDR3 sequence reads: CASTEQAWDTEAFF. In DNA, the CDR3 is TGTGCCAGCACCGAACAGGCTTGGGACACTGAAGCTTTCTTT.